The clone carrying this T cell receptor (beta chain) was observed a few times. 13 Jbeta primers and 60 Vbeta primers were used for the PCR. In the source study's methods: In a later analysis, 79 million or so unique TCR beta chains included roughly 11 million shared by two or more donors. TCRdb keeps only in-frame clones here, not all; method: immunoSEQ multiplex PCR. The D gene and trimming were derived from the DNA, and the V and J assignments and clone size from that table. Among about 96,000 clones, 77% were seen once, and the ten largest hold less than 9.5%. This record belongs to a study of cytomegalovirus exposure and HLA in healthy donors. Trimming cost V 10 bases and J 2 bases; bases outside gene matches: 12. Germline CDR1 and CDR2: ENHRY and SYGVKD. This CDR3 comprises 15 residues.

This chain connects TRBV10-3 to TRBJ2-5, with 8 bases that match TRBD1. The clonotype originates from a man aged 45-60 years in good health and CMV-seropositive. The sample consisted of PBMCs. CDR3 amino acids: CATHTDRDAQETQYF. CDR3 DNA: TGTGCCACCCATACGGACAGGGACGCACAAGAGACCCAGTACTTC.